The T cell receptor beta chain under discussion was sequenced for a study of blood T cell repertoires in COVID-19. For the study at large: The analysed material was cDNA or gDNA that came from T cells, B-cell-depleted T cells, or PBMCs.

The authors' processing: Reference gene primer amplification yielded estimated nucleated cell counts. Clones were sequenced by immunoSEQ multiplex PCR, and TCRdb holds only the in-frame ones, with some missing. V and J calls and clone size are those listed in that table; D and trimming were worked out from the DNA. This table holds nearly 350,000 clones, under 95% found once. The TCR was taken from a woman between 18 and 29 years old who had recovered from COVID-19. Sequencing was done on a sample of peripheral blood.

Here the CDR3 reads CASMRTLGGRDNEQFF. In DNA, the CDR3 is TGCGCCAGCATGCGGACTCTCGGGGGAAGGGACAATGAGCAGTTCTTC. The chain carries TRBV4-1 and TRBJ2-1; D is perhaps TRBD2 (6 bases). This CDR3 contains 16 residues. CDR1 is MGHRA and CDR2 is YSYEKL in the germline V gene. With 7 bases removed from V and 5 bases from J, the gap between germline ends came to 21 bases.